Only one count was recorded for the clone carrying this T cell receptor (beta chain). Antigen: not known. Healthy bone marrow donors supplied every sample. This record comes from a study of cytomegalovirus exposure and HLA in healthy donors. General study findings and limits: Earlier analysis looked at TCR beta V segments, and most were productive about 90% or about 30% of the time. Exclusion applied to some V segments, including TRBV6-2 and TRBV6-3, as they were indistinguishable. Looking again later, the authors saw that most CMV-associated TCR beta chains seemed HLA-restricted.

Primers: 60 Vbeta forward and 13 Jbeta reverse. Clones were sequenced by immunoSEQ multiplex PCR, and TCRdb holds only the in-frame ones, with some missing. The sample has 200,000 or so clones, approximately 81% seen once. The CDR3 runs 9 residues. Germline V CDR1 and CDR2: MNHNS, SASEGT. Trimming took 5 bases from V and 12 from J, leaving 5 bases between them. The V call is TRBV6-1, the J call TRBJ2-1; D is possibly TRBD1 (5 bases). The sequence was obtained from a woman between 18 and 29 years old in good health and CMV-seropositive. The specimen sequenced was PBMCs. The CDR3 is CASSQGQFF. The CDR3, as DNA: TGTGCCAGCAGTCAGGGGCAGTTCTTC.